The entry that follows covers one T cell receptor (beta chain) sequence. This CDR3 is built from 14 residues. CDR1 is SGHRS and CDR2 is YFSETQ in the germline V gene. TRB cDNA was prepared as libraries by UMI-labeled 5' RACE. TCRdb processed the 5' RACE reads again and assigns one entry to each CDR3 protein, with no DNA. Recorded for this sample: roughly 100,000 distinct CDR3 sequences. These data originate in a study of CXCR3-negative and CXCR3-positive naive CD8 T cells. This TCR was recovered from a human donor in good health. Some clones in this sample may be carry-over from other donors' samples. This chain uses TRBV5-1 with TRBJ2-1. The sequenced sample was naive CXCR3- CD8+ T cells from blood. Regarding subset: CD45RO-CCR7+CD27+CD95- naive CD8+ T cells lacking CXCR3 (TNR3-). CDR3 protein: CASSLLAPQDEQFF.